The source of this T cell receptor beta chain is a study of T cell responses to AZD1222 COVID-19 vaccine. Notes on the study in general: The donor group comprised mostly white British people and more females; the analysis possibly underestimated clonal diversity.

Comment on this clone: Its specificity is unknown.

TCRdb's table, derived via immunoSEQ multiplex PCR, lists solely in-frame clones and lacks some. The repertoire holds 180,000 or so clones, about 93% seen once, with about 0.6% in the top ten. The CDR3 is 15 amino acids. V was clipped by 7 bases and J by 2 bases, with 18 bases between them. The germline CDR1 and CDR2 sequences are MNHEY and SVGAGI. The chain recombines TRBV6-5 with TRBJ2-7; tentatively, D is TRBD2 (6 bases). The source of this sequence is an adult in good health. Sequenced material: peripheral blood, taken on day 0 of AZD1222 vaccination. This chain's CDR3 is CASTEIGGLPYEQYF. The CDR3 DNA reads TGTGCCAGCACCGAAATCGGGGGTCTCCCCTACGAGCAGTACTTC.